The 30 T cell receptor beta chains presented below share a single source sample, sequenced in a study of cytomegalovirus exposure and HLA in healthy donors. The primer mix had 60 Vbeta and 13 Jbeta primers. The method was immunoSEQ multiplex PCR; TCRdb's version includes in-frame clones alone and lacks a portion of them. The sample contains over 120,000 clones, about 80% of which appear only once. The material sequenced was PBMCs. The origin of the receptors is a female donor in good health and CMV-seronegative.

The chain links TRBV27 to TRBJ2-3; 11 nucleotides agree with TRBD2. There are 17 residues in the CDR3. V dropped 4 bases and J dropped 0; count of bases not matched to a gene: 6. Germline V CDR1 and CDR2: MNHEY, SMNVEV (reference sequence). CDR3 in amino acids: CASSYHLAGGSTDTQYF. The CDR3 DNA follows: TGTGCCAGCAGTTACCACCTAGCGGGAGGCAGCACAGATACGCAGTATTTT.

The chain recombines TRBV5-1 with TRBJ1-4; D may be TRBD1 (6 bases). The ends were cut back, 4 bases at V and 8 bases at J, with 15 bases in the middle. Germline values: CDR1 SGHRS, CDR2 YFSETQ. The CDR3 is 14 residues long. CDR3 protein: CASSLQGLGEKLFF. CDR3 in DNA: TGCGCCAGCAGCCTACAGGGCTTGGGAGAAAAACTGTTTTTT.

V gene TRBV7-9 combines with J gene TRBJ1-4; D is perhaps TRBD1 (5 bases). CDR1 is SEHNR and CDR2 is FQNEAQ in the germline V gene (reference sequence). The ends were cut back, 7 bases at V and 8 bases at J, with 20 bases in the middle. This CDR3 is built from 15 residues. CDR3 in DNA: TGTGCCAGCACCAAAGACGGGTACGGGGGGGAAAAACTGTTTTTT. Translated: CASTKDGYGGEKLFF.

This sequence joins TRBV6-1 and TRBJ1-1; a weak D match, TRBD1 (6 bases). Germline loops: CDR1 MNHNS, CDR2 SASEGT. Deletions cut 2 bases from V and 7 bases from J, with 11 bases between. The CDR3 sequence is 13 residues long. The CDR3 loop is CASSEQGFSEAFF. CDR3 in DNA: TGTGCCAGCAGTGAACAGGGGTTCAGTGAAGCTTTCTTT.

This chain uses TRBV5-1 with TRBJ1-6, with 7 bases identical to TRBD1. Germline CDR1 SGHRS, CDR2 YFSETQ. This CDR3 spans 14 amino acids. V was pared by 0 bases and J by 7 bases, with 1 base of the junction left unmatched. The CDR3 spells CASSLGGQNSPLHF. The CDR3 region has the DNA TGCGCCAGCAGCTTGGGGGGACAGAATTCACCCCTCCACTTT. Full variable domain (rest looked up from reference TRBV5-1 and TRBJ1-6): KAGVTQTPRYLIKTRGQQVTLSCSPISGHRSVSWYQQTPGQGLQFLFEYFSETQRNKGNFPGRFSGRQFSNSRSEMNVSTLELGDSALYLCASSLGGQNSPLHFGNGTRLTVT.

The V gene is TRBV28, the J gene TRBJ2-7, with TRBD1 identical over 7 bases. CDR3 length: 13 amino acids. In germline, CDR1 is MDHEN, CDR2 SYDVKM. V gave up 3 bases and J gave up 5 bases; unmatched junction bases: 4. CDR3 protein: CASSFDRAHEQYF. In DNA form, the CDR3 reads TGTGCCAGCAGTTTCGACAGGGCCCACGAGCAGTACTTC.

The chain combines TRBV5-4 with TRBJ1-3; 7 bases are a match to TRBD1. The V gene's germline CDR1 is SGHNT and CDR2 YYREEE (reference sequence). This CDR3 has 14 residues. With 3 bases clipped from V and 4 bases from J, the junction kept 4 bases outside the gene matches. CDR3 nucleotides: TGTGCCAGCAGCTGGGACAGATCAGGAAACACCATATATTTT. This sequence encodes CASSWDRSGNTIYF.

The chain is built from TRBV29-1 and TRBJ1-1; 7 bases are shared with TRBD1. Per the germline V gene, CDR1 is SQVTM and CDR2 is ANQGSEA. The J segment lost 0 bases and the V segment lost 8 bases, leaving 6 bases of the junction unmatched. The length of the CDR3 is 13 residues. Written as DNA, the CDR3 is TGCAGCTCGTTACAGGGGATGAACACTGAAGCTTTCTTT. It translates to CSSLQGMNTEAFF.

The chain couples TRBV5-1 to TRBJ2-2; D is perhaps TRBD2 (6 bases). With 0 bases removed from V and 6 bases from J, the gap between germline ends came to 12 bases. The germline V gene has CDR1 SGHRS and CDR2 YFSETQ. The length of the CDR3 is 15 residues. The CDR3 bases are TGCGCCAGCAGCTTGGGCGTGGGGGGAGCCGGGGAGCTGTTTTTT. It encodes CASSLGVGGAGELFF.

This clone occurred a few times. CDR3 bases: TGTGCCAGCAGTCCAGGGGACCGAACTAATGAAAAACTGTTTTTT. Translation gives CASSPGDRTNEKLFF. The chain carries TRBV6-5 and TRBJ1-4; the D gene is possibly TRBD1 (6 bases). The germline gives CDR1 MNHEY, CDR2 SVGAGI. V gave up 5 bases and J gave up 1 base, with 11 bases separating them. CDR3 length: 15 amino acids.

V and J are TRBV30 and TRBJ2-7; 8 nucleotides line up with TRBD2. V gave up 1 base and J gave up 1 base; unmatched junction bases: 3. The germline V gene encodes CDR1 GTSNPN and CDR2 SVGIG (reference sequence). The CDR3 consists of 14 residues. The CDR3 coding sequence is TGTGCCTGGAGTGGGGGACTAGGGTCCTACGAGCAGTACTTC. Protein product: CAWSGGLGSYEQYF.

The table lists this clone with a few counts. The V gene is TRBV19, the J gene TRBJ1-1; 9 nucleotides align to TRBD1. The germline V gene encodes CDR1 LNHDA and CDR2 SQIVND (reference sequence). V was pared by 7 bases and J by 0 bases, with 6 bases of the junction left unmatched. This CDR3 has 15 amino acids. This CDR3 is CASKGQGNMNTEAFF. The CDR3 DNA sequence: TGTGCCAGTAAAGGACAGGGGAACATGAACACTGAAGCTTTCTTT. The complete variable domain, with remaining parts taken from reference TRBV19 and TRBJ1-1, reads DGGITQSPKYLFRKEGQNVTLSCEQNLNHDAMYWYRQDPGQGLRLIYYSQIVNDFQKGDIAEGYSVSREKKESFPLTVTSAQKNPTAFYLCASKGQGNMNTEAFFGQGTRLTVV.

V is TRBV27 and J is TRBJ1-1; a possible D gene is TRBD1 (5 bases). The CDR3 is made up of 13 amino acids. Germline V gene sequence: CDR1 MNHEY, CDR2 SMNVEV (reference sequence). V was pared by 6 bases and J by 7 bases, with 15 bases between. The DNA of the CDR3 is TGTGCCAGCAGGATAACAGGTCCGGGTGAAGCTTTCTTT. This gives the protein CASRITGPGEAFF.

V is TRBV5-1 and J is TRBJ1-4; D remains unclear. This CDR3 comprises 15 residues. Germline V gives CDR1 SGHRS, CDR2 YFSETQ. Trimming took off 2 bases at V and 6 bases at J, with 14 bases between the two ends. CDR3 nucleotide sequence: TGCGCCAGCAGCTTTTTAGGCCAGGTCGATGAAAAACTGTTTTTT. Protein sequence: CASSFLGQVDEKLFF.

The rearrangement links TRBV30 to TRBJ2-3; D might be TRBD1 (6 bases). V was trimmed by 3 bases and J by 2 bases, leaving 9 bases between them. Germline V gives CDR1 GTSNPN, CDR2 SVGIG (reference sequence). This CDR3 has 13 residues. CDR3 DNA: TGTGCCTGGAGCCGGGACAACACAGATACGCAGTATTTT. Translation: CAWSRDNTDTQYF.

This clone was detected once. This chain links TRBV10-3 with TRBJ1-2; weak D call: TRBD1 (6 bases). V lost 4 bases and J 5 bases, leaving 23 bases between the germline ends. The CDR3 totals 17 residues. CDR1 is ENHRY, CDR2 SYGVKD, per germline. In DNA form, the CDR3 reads TGTGCCATCAGTGCCCAGATCGGGGGGGGGCGAGGATATGGCTACACCTTC. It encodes CAISAQIGGGRGYGYTF.

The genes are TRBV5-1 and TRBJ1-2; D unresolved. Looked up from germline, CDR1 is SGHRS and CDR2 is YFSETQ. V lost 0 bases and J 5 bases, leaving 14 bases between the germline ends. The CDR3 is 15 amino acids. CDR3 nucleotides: TGCGCCAGCAGCTTGGACGGGGATAAACGGTATGGCTACACCTTC. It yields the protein CASSLDGDKRYGYTF.

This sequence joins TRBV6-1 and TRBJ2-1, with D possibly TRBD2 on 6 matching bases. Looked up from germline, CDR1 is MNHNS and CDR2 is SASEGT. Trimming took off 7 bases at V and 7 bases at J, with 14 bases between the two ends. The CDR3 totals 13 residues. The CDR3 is CASTGGPGNEQFF. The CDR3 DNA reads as TGTGCCAGCACCGGAGGGCCGGGGAATGAGCAGTTCTTC.

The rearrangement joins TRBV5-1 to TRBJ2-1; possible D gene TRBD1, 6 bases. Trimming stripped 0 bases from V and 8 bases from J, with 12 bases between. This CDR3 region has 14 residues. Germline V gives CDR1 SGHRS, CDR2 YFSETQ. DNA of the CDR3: TGCGCCAGCAGCTTGGTAGGGGGTCCGGATGAGCAGTTCTTC. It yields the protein CASSLVGGPDEQFF.

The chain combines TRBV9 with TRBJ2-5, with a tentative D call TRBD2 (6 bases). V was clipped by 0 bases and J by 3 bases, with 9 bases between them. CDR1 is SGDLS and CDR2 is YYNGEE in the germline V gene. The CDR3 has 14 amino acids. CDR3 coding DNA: TGTGCCAGCAGCGTAGCCGGGGGAAAAGAGACCCAGTACTTC. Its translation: CASSVAGGKETQYF.

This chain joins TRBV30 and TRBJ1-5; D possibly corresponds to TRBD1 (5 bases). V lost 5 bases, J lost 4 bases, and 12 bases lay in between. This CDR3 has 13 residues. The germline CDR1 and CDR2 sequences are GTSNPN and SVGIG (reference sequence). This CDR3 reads CAWGAKGNQPQHF. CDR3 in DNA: TGTGCCTGGGGGGCCAAGGGGAATCAGCCCCAGCATTTT.

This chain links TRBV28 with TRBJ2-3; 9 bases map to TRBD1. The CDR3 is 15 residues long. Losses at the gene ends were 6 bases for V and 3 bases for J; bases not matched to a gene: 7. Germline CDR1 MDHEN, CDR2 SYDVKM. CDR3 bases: TGTGCCAGCAGCCCTCCGGGACAGGGAACAGATACGCAGTATTTT. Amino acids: CASSPPGQGTDTQYF.

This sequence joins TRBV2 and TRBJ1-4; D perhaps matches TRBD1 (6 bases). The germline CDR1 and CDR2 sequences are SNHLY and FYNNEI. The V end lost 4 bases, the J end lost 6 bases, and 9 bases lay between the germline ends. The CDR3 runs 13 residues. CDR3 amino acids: CASSGGQDEKLFF. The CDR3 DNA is TGTGCCAGCAGTGGGGGACAAGATGAAAAACTGTTTTTT.

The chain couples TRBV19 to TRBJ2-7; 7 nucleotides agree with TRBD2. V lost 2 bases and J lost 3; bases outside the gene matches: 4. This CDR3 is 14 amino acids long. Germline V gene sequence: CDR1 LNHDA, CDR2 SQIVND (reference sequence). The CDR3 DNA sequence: TGTGCCAGTAGTATACTAGCGGAAGGCTACGAGCAGTACTTC. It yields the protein CASSILAEGYEQYF.

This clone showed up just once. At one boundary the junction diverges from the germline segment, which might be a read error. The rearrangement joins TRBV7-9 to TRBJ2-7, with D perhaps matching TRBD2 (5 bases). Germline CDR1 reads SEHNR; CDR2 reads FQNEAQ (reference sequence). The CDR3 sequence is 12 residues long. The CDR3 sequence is CSSSSSFHEQYF. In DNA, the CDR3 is TGTTCCAGCTCCTCTAGCTTCCACGAGCAGTACTTC.

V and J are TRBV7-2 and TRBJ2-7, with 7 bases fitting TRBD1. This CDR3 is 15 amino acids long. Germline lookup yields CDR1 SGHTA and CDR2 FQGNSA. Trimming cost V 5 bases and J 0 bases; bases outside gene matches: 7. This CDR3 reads CASSLQGGLSYEQYF. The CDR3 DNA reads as TGTGCCAGCAGCCTCCAAGGGGGCCTCTCCTACGAGCAGTACTTC.

DNA for the CDR3: TGTGCCAGCAGCGGGGGGACTTTTCAAGAGACCCAGTACTTC. It codes for CASSGGTFQETQYF. V is TRBV5-4 and J is TRBJ2-5; a possible D gene is TRBD2 (6 bases). This CDR3 is 14 amino acids long. Germline V gives CDR1 SGHNT, CDR2 YYREEE (reference sequence). The V end was cut by 4 bases, the J end by 2 bases, with 12 bases between.

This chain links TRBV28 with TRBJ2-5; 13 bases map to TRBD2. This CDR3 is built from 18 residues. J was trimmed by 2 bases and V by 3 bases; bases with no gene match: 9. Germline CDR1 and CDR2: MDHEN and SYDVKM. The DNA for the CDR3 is TGTGCCAGCAGTTTCGGACTAGCGGGAGTGGCGGGGCAAGAGACCCAGTACTTC. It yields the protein CASSFGLAGVAGQETQYF.

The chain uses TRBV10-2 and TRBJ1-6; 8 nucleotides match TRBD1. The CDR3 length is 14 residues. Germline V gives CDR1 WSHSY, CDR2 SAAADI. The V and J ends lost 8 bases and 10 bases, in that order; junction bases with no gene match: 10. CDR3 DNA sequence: TGCGCCAGCCGAGAGACAGGGGAAAACTCACCCCTCCACTTT. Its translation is CASRETGENSPLHF.

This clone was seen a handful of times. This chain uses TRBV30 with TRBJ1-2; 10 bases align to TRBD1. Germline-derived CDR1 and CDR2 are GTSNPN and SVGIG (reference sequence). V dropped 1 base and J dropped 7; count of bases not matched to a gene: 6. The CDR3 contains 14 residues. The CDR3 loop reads CAWSARQGAGGYTF. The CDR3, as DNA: TGTGCCTGGAGTGCTAGACAGGGGGCTGGTGGCTACACCTTC.